These 27 T cell receptor beta chains came from one sample sequenced in a study of blood T cells in healthy people across ages. Next came a second PCR, run for about 6 to 11 cycles, which used a sample-barcoded 5' primer along with a J-beta primer mix. TCRdb reprocessed the 5' RACE reads with MiXCR, giving one entry per CDR3 protein. The sample holds roughly 1.6 million distinct CDR3 sequences, roughly 30% seen once. Sequencing input: blood. These receptors originate from a woman younger than 45 in good health.

This clonotype was detected a few times. This rearrangement joins TRBV15 to TRBJ2-3, with a possible D match to TRBD2 (5 bases). Trimming removed 5 bases from V and 1 base from J, with 13 bases in between. The CDR3 sequence is 15 residues long. Germline CDR1 and CDR2: LNHNV and YYDKDF (reference sequence). The CDR3 DNA reads TGTGCCACCAGCTCCCGGGGTCCCGGCACAGATACGCAGTATTTT. It translates to CATSSRGPGTDTQYF.

The chain combines TRBV5-1 with TRBJ2-1, with a tentative D call TRBD1 (6 bases). The CDR3 loop spans 14 amino acids. V was shortened by 4 bases and J by 0 bases, with 8 bases between the two germline ends. Per the germline V gene, CDR1 is SGHRS and CDR2 is YFSETQ. CDR3 nucleotide sequence: TGCGCCAGCAGCGGGGACAACTCCTACAATGAGCAGTTCTTC. Amino acids: CASSGDNSYNEQFF.

The chain is built from TRBV20-1 and TRBJ2-5; a possible D gene is TRBD1 (7 bases). Trimming shortened V by 0 bases and J by 4 bases, and 12 bases separated the two germline ends. CDR1 is DFQATT and CDR2 is SNEGSKA in the germline V gene (reference sequence). The CDR3 is 14 residues long. In DNA form, the CDR3 reads TGCAGTGCTAGAGACAGGCAGGGGGGAGAGACCCAGTACTTC. Residues: CSARDRQGGETQYF.

This clonotype has just one count. An end of the junction does not agree with germline; a read error may underlie this. The chain couples TRBV7-2 to TRBJ1-5; a weak D match, TRBD1 (6 bases). Germline V gene lookup returns CDR1 SGHTA and CDR2 FQGNSA. This CDR3 has 15 amino acids. The CDR3 sequence is CVSSLVVGGNQPQHF. The CDR3 DNA follows: TGTGTCAGCAGCTTAGTTGTAGGGGGTAATCAGCCCCAGCATTTT.

The V call is TRBV6-6, the J call TRBJ2-7; D not resolved. The DNA matches TRBJ2-5 better at its end, which makes the J call doubtful. The germline gives CDR1 MNHNY, CDR2 SVGAGI (reference sequence). The CDR3 is made up of 12 amino acids. The CDR3 sequence is CASRDVRETQYF. The CDR3, as DNA: TGTGCCAGCAGGGACGTGAGAGAGACCCAGTACTTC.

This clonotype was found many times. The V gene is TRBV27, the J gene TRBJ2-7; the match to TRBD2 covers 13 bases. The ends lost 6 bases at V and 2 bases at J; junction bases unmatched: 4. Germline-derived CDR1 and CDR2 are MNHEY and SMNVEV (reference sequence). The CDR3 is made up of 15 amino acids. This chain's CDR3 is CASSHGTSGTYEQYF. CDR3 DNA sequence: TGTGCCAGCAGCCACGGGACTAGCGGGACCTACGAGCAGTACTTC.

This clonotype has just a few counts. The chain uses TRBV4-2 and TRBJ1-5; maybe TRBD1 (6 bases). The ends were cut back, 4 bases at V and 5 bases at J, with 15 bases in the middle. The CDR3 consists of 15 residues. Germline assignment: CDR1 LGHNA and CDR2 YNFKEQ. The CDR3 reads CASSLQSGAHQPQHF. The CDR3 nucleotides read TGTGCCAGCAGCCTACAATCAGGGGCTCATCAGCCCCAGCATTTT.

In this sample, this clonotype turned up many times. This chain links TRBV4-1 with TRBJ2-5; TRBD2 aligns across 8 bases. CDR1 is MGHRA, CDR2 YSYEKL, per germline. CDR3 length: 17 amino acids. Losses at the gene ends were 0 bases for V and 4 bases for J; bases not matched to a gene: 10. The CDR3: CASSQDLQRGFGETQYF. Here the CDR3 DNA reads TGCGCCAGCAGCCAAGACTTGCAGCGGGGGTTTGGAGAGACCCAGTACTTC.

The CDR3 DNA reads TGTGCCAGCAGCACGTCGACAGGGGACTACACCTTC. Protein sequence: CASSTSTGDYTF. The genes are TRBV7-9 and TRBJ1-2, with TRBD1 matching over 8 bases. Germline V lookup: CDR1 SEHNR, CDR2 FQNEAQ (reference sequence). V gave up 5 bases and J gave up 10 bases; unmatched junction bases: 6. The CDR3 contains 12 residues.

This clonotype was seen at least ten times. J is TRBJ1-2 and V is TRBV10-3, with D possibly matching TRBD1 (5 bases). CDR3 size: 11 residues. From germline, CDR1 is ENHRY and CDR2 SYGVKD. The V and J ends lost 10 bases and 5 bases respectively, with 11 bases between them. The chain's CDR3 is CATGGAYGYTF. CDR3 in DNA: TGTGCCACCGGCGGGGCATATGGCTACACCTTC.

This clonotype has ten or more counts. The junction does not match germline at one end; this may be a read error. The chain combines TRBV27 with TRBJ2-7; either TRBD1 or TRBD2 may fit D (6 bases each). CDR3 length: 13 amino acids. Per the germline V gene, CDR1 is MNHEY and CDR2 is SMNVEV (reference sequence). The CDR3 sequence is CASSSGASYEQYF. As DNA, the CDR3 is TGCGCCAGCAGCTCGGGGGCCTCCTACGAGCAGTACTTC.

The chain combines TRBV7-9 with TRBJ1-4, with TRBD1 identical over 9 bases. The V and J ends lost 3 bases and 5 bases, in that order; junction bases with no gene match: 4. The CDR3 extends over 15 amino acids. Germline V gene data show CDR1 as SEHNR and CDR2 as FQNEAQ (reference sequence). The DNA of the CDR3 is TGTGCCAGCAGCTTCCTGGGACAGGGAAATGAAAAACTGTTTTTT. This encodes CASSFLGQGNEKLFF.

The CDR3 reads CAISEVPSGGCDTQYF. DNA of the CDR3: TGTGCCATCAGTGAGGTCCCCAGCGGGGGGTGTGATACGCAGTATTTT. The genes are TRBV10-3 and TRBJ2-3; 9 positions agree with TRBD2. Germline CDR1 reads ENHRY; CDR2 reads SYGVKD. This CDR3 comprises 16 residues. Losses at the gene ends were 2 bases for V and 6 bases for J; bases not matched to a gene: 9.

As for this clonotype: A read error is possible here, since a much larger clone lies one base away. Lacking the conserved final phenylalanine or tryptophan, this CDR3 likely reflects a read error. This chain joins TRBV4-1 and TRBJ2-1, with 15 bases lining up with TRBD2. This CDR3 contains 16 residues. Germline loops: CDR1 MGHRA, CDR2 YSYEKL. With V trimmed by 3 bases and J by 7 bases, 4 bases remained unmatched. The CDR3 sequence: CASSHGLAGGLNEQFL. The CDR3 DNA sequence: TGCGCCAGCAGCCACGGACTAGCGGGAGGGCTTAATGAGCAGTTCTTA.

The V gene is TRBV7-9, the J gene TRBJ2-7, with 8 bases aligning to TRBD1. Germline CDR1 and CDR2: SEHNR and FQNEAQ (reference sequence). The CDR3 is 13 amino acids. The V gene end was trimmed by 5 bases and the J gene end by 5 bases; junction bases not matched to a gene: 5. As DNA, the CDR3 is TGTGCCAGCAGCACTCTGACAGGGGACGAGCAGTACTTC. It encodes CASSTLTGDEQYF.

This clonotype was counted between two and nine times. The CDR3 protein is CASSPRLRDYNEQFF. CDR3 nucleotide sequence: TGTGCCAGCAGTCCCCGTTTGCGGGACTACAATGAGCAGTTCTTC. The V call is TRBV27, the J call TRBJ2-1; D is possibly TRBD2 (6 bases). Trimming left V 5 bases short and J 3 bases short, with 14 bases between. Germline CDR1 reads MNHEY; CDR2 reads SMNVEV (reference sequence). The CDR3 covers 15 residues.

This clonotype came up many times. The V gene is TRBV11-2, the J gene TRBJ2-2; TRBD2 might be the D (7 bases). Germline assignment: CDR1 SGHAT and CDR2 FQNNGV. The ends were cut back, 6 bases at V and 5 bases at J, with 19 bases in the middle. This CDR3 contains 16 residues. CDR3 in amino acids: CASRPLRGGRTGELFF. The DNA of the CDR3 is TGTGCCAGCAGACCACTAAGGGGGGGCCGGACCGGGGAGCTGTTTTTT.

This chain connects TRBV29-1 to TRBJ1-1; 7 bases agree with TRBD1. V lost 7 bases, J lost 1 base, and 9 bases stayed unmatched. Germline lookup yields CDR1 SQVTM and CDR2 ANQGSEA. The CDR3 extends over 14 amino acids. The CDR3 protein is CSATGYVSNTEAFF. DNA for the CDR3: TGCAGCGCGACAGGGTATGTATCGAACACTGAAGCTTTCTTT.

The chain combines TRBV15 with TRBJ2-7; the D call may be TRBD1 or TRBD2 (7 bases each). Germline loops: CDR1 LNHNV, CDR2 YYDKDF (reference sequence). V shed 1 base and J shed 0 bases, with 13 bases lying between them. CDR3 length: 16 amino acids. CDR3 in amino acids: CATSRAQGGGSYEQYF. The CDR3 DNA follows: TGTGCCACCAGCAGAGCCCAGGGGGGGGGCTCCTACGAGCAGTACTTC.

The chain has TRBV3-1 and TRBJ2-3; a weak D match, TRBD1 (5 bases). CDR3 size: 14 residues. Germline V CDR1 and CDR2: LGHDT, YNNKEL (reference sequence). Trimming left V 3 bases short and J 4 bases short, with 11 bases between. The CDR3 is CASSHQGVSDTQYF. CDR3 coding DNA: TGTGCCAGCAGCCATCAGGGCGTGTCAGATACGCAGTATTTT.

The chain couples TRBV15 to TRBJ2-5; unclear D gene. CDR1 and CDR2 from the germline V gene are LNHNV and YYDKDF (reference sequence). The CDR3 is 13 amino acids. V lost 5 bases and J 7 bases, leaving 14 bases between the germline ends. The CDR3 protein is CATSRPGDRTQYF. The CDR3 DNA sequence: TGTGCCACCAGCCGCCCTGGGGATCGGACCCAGTACTTC.

This chain joins TRBV21-1 and TRBJ2-7; whether TRBD1, the table's D call, matches the DNA was not checked. TRBV21-1 is shown as a pseudogene. There are 17 residues in the CDR3. The DNA of the CDR3 is TGTGCCAGCAGCCCACCGGACGCCCCTTTGGTGGACTACGAGCAGTACTTC. Translation: CASSPPDAPLVDYEQYF.

About this clonotype: A much bigger clone sits one base away, suggesting this may be a read error. The gene calls are TRBV29-1 and TRBJ2-1; no reliable D call. The CDR3 length is 17 residues. Germline loops: CDR1 SQVTM, CDR2 ANQGSEA. CDR3 sequence reads: CSVDWPGPQRADNKQFF. The CDR3 DNA sequence: TGCAGCGTTGATTGGCCAGGTCCCCAGCGAGCCGACAATAAGCAGTTCTTC.

This clonotype was observed at least ten times. The chain uses TRBV7-2 and TRBJ2-1, with TRBD1 identical over 7 bases. Trimming took 6 bases from V and 9 from J; bases not matched to a gene: 8. The germline gives CDR1 SGHTA, CDR2 FQGNSA. The CDR3 extends over 13 amino acids. In DNA form, the CDR3 reads TGTGCCAGCAGATCTGAGGGGGCAATTGAGCAGTTCTTC. It codes for CASRSEGAIEQFF.

The CDR3 spells CAIRRGGLNEQFF. CDR3 sequence (DNA): TGTGCCATCAGGCGGGGGGGCCTGAATGAGCAGTTCTTC. The chain carries TRBV10-3 and TRBJ2-1; 9 bases map to TRBD2. J gave up 7 bases and V 6 bases, and 4 bases lay outside the gene matches. The CDR3 sequence is 13 residues long. CDR1 and CDR2 from the germline V gene are ENHRY and SYGVKD.

The rearrangement uses TRBV7-2 and TRBJ2-3; D is perhaps TRBD1 (6 bases). The CDR3 runs 15 residues. V lost 5 bases, J lost 2 bases, and 14 bases lay in between. Germline V gives CDR1 SGHTA, CDR2 FQGNSA. As DNA, the CDR3 is TGTGCCAGCAGCGGATGGACAGCCTACACAGATACGCAGTATTTT. Amino acid sequence: CASSGWTAYTDTQYF.

This chain links TRBV11-2 with TRBJ2-7, with TRBD1 as a possible D gene (6 bases). Trimming shortened V by 1 base and J by 3 bases, and 13 bases separated the two germline ends. CDR1 SGHAT and CDR2 FQNNGV come from the germline V gene. The CDR3 is made up of 15 amino acids. CDR3: CASSLVGDIYYEQYF. CDR3 nucleotides: TGTGCCAGCAGCTTAGTCGGGGACATATACTACGAGCAGTACTTC.